The TCR beta chain under discussion was sequenced for a study of cytomegalovirus exposure and HLA in healthy donors. The V and J ends lost 0 bases and 3 bases respectively, with 13 bases between them. Germline assignment: CDR1 SGHKS and CDR2 YYEKEE (reference sequence). The CDR3 has 15 residues. Produced via immunoSEQ multiplex PCR; TCRdb's table is partial and in-frame only. The sample records 150,000 to 200,000 clones, 95% to 96% being singletons. Sequenced sample: PBMCs. The origin of this receptor is a woman between 18 and 30 years old in good health and CMV-seronegative. The J gene is TRBJ2-7, the V gene TRBV5-5; D is perhaps TRBD2 (6 bases). Here the CDR3 reads CASSLVGGEGYEQYF. DNA for the CDR3: TGTGCCAGCAGCTTGGTTGGAGGGGAAGGCTACGAGCAGTACTTC.